The source of this T cell receptor (beta chain) is a study of molecular identifiers for immune sequencing clone quantification. In TCRdb, the PCR reads were re-called with MiXCR into one record per CDR3 protein. Among about 320,000 distinct CDR3 sequences listed, roughly a quarter were seen once. Notes on the study in general: In naive cells, under 1% of molecules belonged to clones above 20 RNA copies, against over 97% in effector cells. Barcode collisions between identical TCR molecules could shrink estimates of highly expanded clone sizes. A single cell's spiked Jurkat TCR RNA was reportedly detectable among about a million naive cells.

Germline CDR1 is SEHNR and CDR2 is FQNEAQ (reference sequence). Trimming stripped 4 bases from V and 10 bases from J, with 15 bases between. This CDR3 spans 13 amino acids. In this sample, this clonotype turned up many times. Its antigen is unidentified. This chain connects TRBV7-9 to TRBJ2-3; D not resolved. The source is a human donor in good health. Some libraries in this study had Jurkat cell RNA spiked in. The sequencing input was naive CD8+ T cells from blood, with Jurkat cell RNA spiked in. Regarding subset: FACS-sorted CD8+CD4-CCR7+CD45RA+ naive T cells. This CDR3 reads CASSSSAVPPQYF. In DNA, the CDR3 is TGTGCCAGCAGCTCGTCGGCCGTCCCCCCGCAGTATTTT.